Given below is one TCR beta chain in context. What it binds is not known. A read error may produce the germline difference seen at one junction end. Next came a second PCR, run for about 7 to 12 cycles, which used a sample-barcoded 5' primer along with a J-beta primer mix. MiXCR, applied by TCRdb to the 5' RACE reads, yields one record per CDR3 protein. This table holds about 1.1 million distinct CDR3 sequences, under 40% found once. The data derive from a study of blood T cells in healthy people across ages. Study observations and caveats: Any changes in expanded clonotypes were possibly confounded, as donor CMV status remained unknown. A strong correlation was found between TCR beta diversity and the percentage of naive T cells.

This TCR was recovered from a man between 18 and 35 years old in good health. Material: blood.

The CDR3 sequence: CASSFWQIYNEKLFF. The CDR3 DNA sequence: TGTGCTAGCAGCTTTTGGCAGATTTATAATGAAAAACTGTTTTTT. The V and J genes are TRBV7-9 and TRBJ1-4; D not certain. CDR1 SEHNR and CDR2 FQNEAQ come from the germline V gene (reference sequence). This CDR3 spans 15 amino acids.